Given below is one TCR beta chain in context. Its target is unknown. Libraries were prepared by immunoSEQ multiplex PCR; TCRdb keeps only in-frame clonotypes and omits some of them. The sample yields about 90,000 clones, 88% seen once. The data belong to a study of graft-versus-host responses after intestinal transplantation. Study information: Grafts were multivisceral, liver-intestinal, or isolated intestinal. Recipients across the board were started on anti-thymocyte globulin induction, then kept on tacrolimus and steroids for around three years. Study conclusions and caveats: Recipient marrow contained GvH clones, some of which appeared first in ileum or blood.

The sequences come from unstimulated CD4+ T cells sorted from spleen or lymph node cells, collected before transplant. The sequence was collected from a human donor who was the organ donor for an intestinal transplant.

In DNA form, the CDR3 reads TGTGCCATCAGTGAGGAGGGAGTTATGGGTGCTTTCTTT. This translates into CAISEEGVMGAFF. The J gene is TRBJ1-1, the V gene TRBV10-3; unclear D gene. V was pared by 2 bases and J by 11 bases, with 15 bases between. The CDR3 covers 13 residues. CDR1 is ENHRY and CDR2 is SYGVKD in the germline V gene.